This TCR beta chain was sequenced for a study of T cells after somatic rescue of genetic block. Repertoires were generated with immunoSEQ multiplex PCR, while TCRdb's copy carries only in-frame clones and drops some. The sample carries approximately 10,000 clones, 71% recorded once. CDR1 MNHEY and CDR2 SMNVEV come from the germline V gene (reference sequence). V was shortened by 3 bases and J by 0 bases, with 8 bases between the two germline ends. The CDR3 extends over 14 amino acids. The V gene is TRBV27, the J gene TRBJ1-2; TRBD1 is a possible D gene (6 bases). This sequence originates from a boy under 18. The sequencing sample was made of peripheral blood mononuclear cells (PBMCs). CDR3 sequence reads: CASSLRGANYGYTF. As DNA, the CDR3 is TGTGCCAGCAGTTTGAGGGGGGCTAACTATGGCTACACCTTC.